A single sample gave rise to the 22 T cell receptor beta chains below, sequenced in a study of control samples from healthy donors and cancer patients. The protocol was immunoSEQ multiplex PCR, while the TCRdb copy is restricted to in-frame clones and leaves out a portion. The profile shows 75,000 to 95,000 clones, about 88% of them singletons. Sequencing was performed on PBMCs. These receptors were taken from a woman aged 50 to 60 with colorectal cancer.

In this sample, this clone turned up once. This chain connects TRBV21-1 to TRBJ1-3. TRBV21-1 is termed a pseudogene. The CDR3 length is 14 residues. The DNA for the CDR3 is TGTGCCAGCAAAAATAATTGGGGGGGAAACACCATATATTTT. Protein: CASKNNWGGNTIYF.

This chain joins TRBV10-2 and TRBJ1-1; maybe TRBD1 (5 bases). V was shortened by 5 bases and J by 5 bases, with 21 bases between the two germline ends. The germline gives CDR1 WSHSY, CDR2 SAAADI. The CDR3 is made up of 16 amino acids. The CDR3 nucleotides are TGCGCCAGCAGTCCTCCGGGTCGCCGGGAGGGGACTGAAGCTTTCTTT. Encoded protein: CASSPPGRREGTEAFF.

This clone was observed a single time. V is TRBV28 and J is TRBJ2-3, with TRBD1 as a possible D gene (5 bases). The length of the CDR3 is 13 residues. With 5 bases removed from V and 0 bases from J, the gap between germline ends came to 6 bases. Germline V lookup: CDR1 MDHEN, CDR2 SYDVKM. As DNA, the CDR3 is TGTGCCAGCAGTACAGGTAGCACAGATACGCAGTATTTT. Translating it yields CASSTGSTDTQYF.

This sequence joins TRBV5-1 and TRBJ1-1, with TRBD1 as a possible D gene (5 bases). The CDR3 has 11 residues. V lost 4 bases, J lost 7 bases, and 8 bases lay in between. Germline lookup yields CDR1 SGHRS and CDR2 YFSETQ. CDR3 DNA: TGCGCCAGCAGCCCTGGGGGTGAAGCTTTCTTT. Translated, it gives CASSPGGEAFF.

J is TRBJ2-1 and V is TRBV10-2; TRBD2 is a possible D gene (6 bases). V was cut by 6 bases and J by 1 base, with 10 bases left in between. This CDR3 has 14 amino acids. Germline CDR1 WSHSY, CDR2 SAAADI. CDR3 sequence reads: CASRLGGSYNEQFF. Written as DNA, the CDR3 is TGCGCCAGCAGGTTGGGGGGTTCCTACAATGAGCAGTTCTTC.

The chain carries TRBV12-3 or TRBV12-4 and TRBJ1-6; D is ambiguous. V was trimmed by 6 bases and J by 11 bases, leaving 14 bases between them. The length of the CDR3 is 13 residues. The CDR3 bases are TGTGCCAGCAGAAGGGATGGTACGGCACCCCTCCACTTT. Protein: CASRRDGTAPLHF.

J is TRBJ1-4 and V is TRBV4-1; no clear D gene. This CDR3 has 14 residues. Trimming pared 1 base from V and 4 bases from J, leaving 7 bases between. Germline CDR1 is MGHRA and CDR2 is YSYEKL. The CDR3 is CASSQGVLNEKLFF. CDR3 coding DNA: TGCGCCAGCAGCCAAGGCGTGCTTAATGAAAAACTGTTTTTT.

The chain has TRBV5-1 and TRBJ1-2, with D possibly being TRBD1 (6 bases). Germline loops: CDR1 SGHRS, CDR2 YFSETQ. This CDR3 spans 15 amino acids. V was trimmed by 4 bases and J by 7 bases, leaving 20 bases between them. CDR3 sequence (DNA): TGCGCCAGCAGCCCGGACAGTTGGAGTCAGGGTGGCTACACCTTC. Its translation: CASSPDSWSQGGYTF.

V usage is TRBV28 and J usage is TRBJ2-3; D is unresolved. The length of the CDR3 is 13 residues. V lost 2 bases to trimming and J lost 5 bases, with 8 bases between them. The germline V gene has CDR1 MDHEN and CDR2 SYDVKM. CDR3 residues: CASSLAGRDTQYF. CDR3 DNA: TGTGCCAGCAGTTTAGCTGGCAGAGATACGCAGTATTTT.

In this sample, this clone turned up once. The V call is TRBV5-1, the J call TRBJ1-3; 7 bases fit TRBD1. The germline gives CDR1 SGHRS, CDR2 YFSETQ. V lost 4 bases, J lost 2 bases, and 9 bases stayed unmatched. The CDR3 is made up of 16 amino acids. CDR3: CASSPGTVKTGNTIYF. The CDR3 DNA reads TGCGCCAGCAGCCCAGGGACAGTGAAGACTGGAAACACCATATATTTT. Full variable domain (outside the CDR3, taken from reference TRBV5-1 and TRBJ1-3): KAGVTQTPRYLIKTRGQQVTLSCSPISGHRSVSWYQQTPGQGLQFLFEYFSETQRNKGNFPGRFSGRQFSNSRSEMNVSTLELGDSALYLCASSPGTVKTGNTIYFGEGSWLTVV.

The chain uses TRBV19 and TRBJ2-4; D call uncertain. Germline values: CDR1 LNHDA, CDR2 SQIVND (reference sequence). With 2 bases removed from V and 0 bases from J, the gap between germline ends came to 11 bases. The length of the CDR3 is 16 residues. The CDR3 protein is CASSISLTLAKNIQYF. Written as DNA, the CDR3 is TGTGCCAGTAGTATAAGTCTGACCCTAGCCAAAAACATTCAGTACTTC.

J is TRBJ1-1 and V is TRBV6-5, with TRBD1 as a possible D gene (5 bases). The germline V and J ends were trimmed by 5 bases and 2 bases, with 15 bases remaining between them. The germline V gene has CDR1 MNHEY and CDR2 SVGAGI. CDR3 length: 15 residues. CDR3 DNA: TGTGCCAGCAGTAGCAATCAGGGCTTCAACACTGAAGCTTTCTTT. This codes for CASSSNQGFNTEAFF.

The CDR3 sequence is CASSEVQDDTGELFF. CDR3 sequence (DNA): TGCGCCAGCAGTGAGGTACAGGACGACACCGGGGAGCTGTTTTTT. The V gene is TRBV10-1, the J gene TRBJ2-2; tentative D call: TRBD1 (5 bases). The V end was cut by 2 bases, the J end by 3 bases, with 10 bases between. The CDR3 length is 15 residues. CDR1 WNHNN and CDR2 SYGVQD come from the germline V gene (reference sequence).

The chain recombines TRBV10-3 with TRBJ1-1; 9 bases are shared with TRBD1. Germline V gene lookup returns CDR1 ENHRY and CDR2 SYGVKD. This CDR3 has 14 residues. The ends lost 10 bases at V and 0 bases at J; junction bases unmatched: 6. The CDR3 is CATGQGTLNTEAFF. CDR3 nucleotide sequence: TGTGCCACCGGACAGGGGACACTGAACACTGAAGCTTTCTTT.

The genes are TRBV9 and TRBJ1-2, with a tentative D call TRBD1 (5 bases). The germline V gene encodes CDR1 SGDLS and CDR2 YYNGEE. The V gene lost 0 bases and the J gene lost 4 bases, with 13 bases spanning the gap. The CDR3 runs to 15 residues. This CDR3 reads CASSVATGTAYGYTF. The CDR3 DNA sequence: TGTGCCAGCAGCGTAGCTACTGGGACGGCCTATGGCTACACCTTC.

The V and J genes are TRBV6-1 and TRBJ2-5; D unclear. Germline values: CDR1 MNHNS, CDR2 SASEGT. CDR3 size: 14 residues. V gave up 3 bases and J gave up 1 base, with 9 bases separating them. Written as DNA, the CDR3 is TGTGCCAGCAGTGAGGGGTTAACCCAAGAGACCCAGTACTTC. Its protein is CASSEGLTQETQYF.

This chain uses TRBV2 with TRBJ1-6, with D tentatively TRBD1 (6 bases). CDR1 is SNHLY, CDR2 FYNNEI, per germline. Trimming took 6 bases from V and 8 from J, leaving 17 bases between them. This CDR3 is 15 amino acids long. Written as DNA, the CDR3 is TGTGCCAGCAGCTCGCCCACAGGGACGCATTCACCCCTCCACTTT. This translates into CASSSPTGTHSPLHF.

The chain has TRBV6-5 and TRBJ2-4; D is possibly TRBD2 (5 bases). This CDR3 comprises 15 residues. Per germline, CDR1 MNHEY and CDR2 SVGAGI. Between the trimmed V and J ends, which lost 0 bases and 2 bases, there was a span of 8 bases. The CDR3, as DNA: TGTGCCAGCAGTTACTCGGGAGACACCAAAAACATTCAGTACTTC. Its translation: CASSYSGDTKNIQYF.

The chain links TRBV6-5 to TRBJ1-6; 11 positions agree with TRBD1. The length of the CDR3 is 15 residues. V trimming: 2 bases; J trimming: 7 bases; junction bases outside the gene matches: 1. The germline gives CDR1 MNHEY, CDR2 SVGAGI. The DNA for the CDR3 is TGTGCCAGCAGTTACGGGACAGGGGGGAATTCACCCCTCCACTTT. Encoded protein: CASSYGTGGNSPLHF.

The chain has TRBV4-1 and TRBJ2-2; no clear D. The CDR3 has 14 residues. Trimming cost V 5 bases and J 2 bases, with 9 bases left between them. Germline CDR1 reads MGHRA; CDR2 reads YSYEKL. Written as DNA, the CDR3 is TGCGCCAGCAGCGCACCGGCTAACACCGGGGAGCTGTTTTTT. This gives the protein CASSAPANTGELFF.

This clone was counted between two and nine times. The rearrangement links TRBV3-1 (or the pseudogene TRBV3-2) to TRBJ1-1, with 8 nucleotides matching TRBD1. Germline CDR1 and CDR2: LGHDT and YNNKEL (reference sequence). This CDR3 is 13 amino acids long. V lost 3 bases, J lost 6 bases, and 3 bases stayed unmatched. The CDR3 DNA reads TGTGCCAGCAGCCAGGGGACAGGCCCTGAAGCTTTCTTT. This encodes CASSQGTGPEAFF.

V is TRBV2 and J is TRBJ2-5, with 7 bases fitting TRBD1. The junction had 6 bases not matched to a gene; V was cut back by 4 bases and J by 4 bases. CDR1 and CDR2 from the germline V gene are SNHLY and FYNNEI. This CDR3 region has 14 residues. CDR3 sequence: CASSAVPGGETQYF. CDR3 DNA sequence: TGTGCCAGCAGTGCGGTGCCAGGGGGAGAGACCCAGTACTTC.